The 26 T cell receptor beta chains below all came from one sample that was sequenced in a study of blood T cell repertoires in COVID-19. Profiled with immunoSEQ multiplex PCR; TCRdb holds only in-frame clones, not every one. The sample records 200,000 to 300,000 clones, about 84% being singletons. The sequenced sample was PBMCs or T cells enriched from blood (not recorded which). The source is a woman aged 45-65 years who had recovered from COVID-19.

The rearrangement joins TRBV5-8 to TRBJ1-4, with a weak D call TRBD1 (5 bases). The CDR3 spans 13 residues. The V gene lost 4 bases and the J gene lost 6 bases, with 10 bases spanning the gap. CDR1 is SGHTS, CDR2 YDEGEE, per germline. Here the CDR3 DNA reads TGTGCCAGCAGCCGGGGGGGTGATGAAAAACTGTTTTTT. This sequence encodes CASSRGGDEKLFF.

The rearrangement uses TRBV4-2 and TRBJ1-6; 9 nucleotides align to TRBD1. The CDR3 spans 15 residues. Germline V gives CDR1 LGHNA, CDR2 YNFKEQ. J gave up 7 bases and V 5 bases, and 6 bases lay outside the gene matches. For the CDR3, the DNA is TGTGCCAGCAGCGACCGGACAGGGGTGAATTCACCCCTCCACTTT. Protein sequence: CASSDRTGVNSPLHF.

Concerning this clone itself: This CDR3 is also generated by other DNA sequences in the sample. This chain links TRBV11-3 with TRBJ2-3; no clear D. The CDR3 is made up of 12 amino acids. V lost 5 bases and J lost 2, with 5 bases in between. From germline, CDR1 is SGHNT and CDR2 YENEEA. The CDR3 here is CASSPNTDTQYF. The DNA of the CDR3 is TGTGCCAGCAGCCCTAACACAGATACGCAGTATTTT.

The V and J genes are TRBV7-9 and TRBJ1-4, with D maybe TRBD1 (5 bases). The CDR3 runs to 13 residues. Looked up from germline, CDR1 is SEHNR and CDR2 is FQNEAQ (reference sequence). Trimming pared 1 base from V and 8 bases from J, leaving 8 bases between. CDR3 coding DNA: TGTGCCAGCAGCTTAGTACAGGCCGAAAAACTGTTTTTT. It translates to CASSLVQAEKLFF.

V usage is TRBV7-9 and J usage is TRBJ2-5, with a tentative D call TRBD1 (6 bases). CDR1 SEHNR and CDR2 FQNEAQ come from the germline V gene (reference sequence). Trimming took 1 base from V and 5 from J, leaving 14 bases between them. There are 15 residues in the CDR3. The CDR3 nucleotides read TGTGCCAGCAGCTTAGAATACAGGGTCTCGGAGACCCAGTACTTC. It translates to CASSLEYRVSETQYF. Combining the CDR3 with reference TRBV7-9 and TRBJ2-5 gives the whole variable domain DTGVSQNPRHKITKRGQNVTFRCDPISEHNRLYWYRQTLGQGPEFLTYFQNEAQLEKSRLLSDRFSAERPKGSFSTLEIQRTEQGDSAMYLCASSLEYRVSETQYFGPGTRLLVL.

The chain employs TRBV7-9 and TRBJ1-6; 10 positions agree with TRBD1. The CDR3 length is 15 residues. Germline CDR1 and CDR2: SEHNR and FQNEAQ (reference sequence). With 2 bases clipped from V and 9 bases from J, the junction kept 4 bases outside the gene matches. The DNA of the CDR3 is TGTGCCAGCAGCTTACCCGGGACAGGGGTTTCACCCCTCCACTTT. Protein: CASSLPGTGVSPLHF.

V gene TRBV7-8 combines with J gene TRBJ2-7; 7 bases fit TRBD2. CDR1 SGHVS and CDR2 FQNEAQ come from the germline V gene. Trimming cost V 1 base and J 3 bases; bases outside gene matches: 15. The length of the CDR3 is 18 residues. CDR3 sequence (DNA): TGTGCCAGCAGCTTAGGGGATTGGCGGCGGGAGAGTAGCTACGAGCAGTACTTC. Amino acids: CASSLGDWRRESSYEQYF. Full variable domain (missing parts from reference TRBV7-8 and TRBJ2-7): GAGVSQSPRYKVAKRGQDVALRCDPISGHVSLFWYQQALGQGPEFLTYFQNEAQLDKSGLPSDRFFAERPEGSVSTLKIQRTQQEDSAVYLCASSLGDWRRESSYEQYFGPGTRLTVT.

V gene TRBV27 combines with J gene TRBJ1-1; a weak D match, TRBD1 (5 bases). The length of the CDR3 is 14 residues. V was cut by 7 bases and J by 3 bases, with 15 bases left in between. From germline, CDR1 is MNHEY and CDR2 SMNVEV (reference sequence). CDR3 amino acids: CASTNSGGYTEAFF. For the CDR3, the DNA is TGTGCCAGCACCAATTCGGGGGGGTACACTGAAGCTTTCTTT.

The chain combines TRBV5-6 with TRBJ1-3; 9 bases agree with TRBD1. V trimming: 2 bases; J trimming: 2 bases; junction bases outside the gene matches: 8. The CDR3 is made up of 17 amino acids. CDR1 and CDR2 from the germline V gene are SGHDT and YYEEEE. The CDR3, as DNA: TGTGCCAGCAGCTTCGCTCCGGGACAGGGAACTGGAAACACCATATATTTT. It encodes CASSFAPGQGTGNTIYF.

The CDR3 reads CASSPHIILAAQETQYF. For the CDR3, the DNA is TGTGCCAGCAGCCCCCATATCATTCTAGCGGCCCAAGAGACCCAGTACTTC. This sequence joins TRBV7-8 and TRBJ2-5; 7 nucleotides line up with TRBD2. V dropped 5 bases and J dropped 1; count of bases not matched to a gene: 13. CDR1 is SGHVS and CDR2 is FQNEAQ in the germline V gene. This CDR3 has 17 residues.

The chain carries TRBV4-3 and TRBJ2-3, with D possibly being TRBD2 (5 bases). The CDR3 has 14 residues. The germline gives CDR1 LGHNA, CDR2 YSLEER. V shed 2 bases and J shed 0 bases, with 6 bases lying between them. CDR3 region: CASSQRGSTDTQYF. Here the CDR3 DNA reads TGCGCCAGCAGCCAACGAGGGAGCACAGATACGCAGTATTTT.

This rearrangement joins TRBV25-1 to TRBJ1-2; D is ambiguous. V lost 1 base and J 4 bases, leaving 16 bases between the germline ends. From germline, CDR1 is MGHDK and CDR2 SYGVNS. This CDR3 is built from 16 residues. The CDR3 sequence is CASSEFSVISSYGYTF. The DNA for the CDR3 is TGTGCCAGCAGTGAATTCTCAGTTATTTCTAGCTATGGCTACACCTTC.

V and J are TRBV9 and TRBJ2-1; 7 bases align to TRBD2. CDR1 is SGDLS, CDR2 YYNGEE, per germline. The CDR3 is 15 amino acids. V lost 3 bases to trimming and J lost 1 base; unmatched junction nucleotides: 4. CDR3 loop: CASSASGNSYNEQFF. CDR3 nucleotide sequence: TGTGCCAGCAGCGCGAGCGGGAATTCCTACAATGAGCAGTTCTTC.

The chain links TRBV13 to TRBJ2-1, with 9 bases fitting TRBD2. Germline CDR1 reads PRHDT; CDR2 reads FYEKMQ (reference sequence). Trimming cost V 0 bases and J 5 bases; bases outside gene matches: 8. The CDR3 is 17 amino acids. This CDR3 reads CASSLGSGLAGNNEQFF. The CDR3 DNA is TGTGCCAGCAGCTTAGGCAGCGGGCTAGCGGGAAACAATGAGCAGTTCTTC. The whole variable domain, filled in from reference TRBV13 and TRBJ2-1, reads AAGVIQSPRHLIKEKRETATLKCYPIPRHDTVYWYQQGPGQDPQFLISFYEKMQSDKGSIPDRFSAQQFSDYHSELNMSSLELGDSALYFCASSLGSGLAGNNEQFFGPGTRLTVL.

This clone appeared a single time. The chain is built from TRBV9 and TRBJ2-1; 8 nucleotides agree with TRBD1. With V trimmed by 3 bases and J by 8 bases, 10 bases remained unmatched. Looked up from germline, CDR1 is SGDLS and CDR2 is YYNGEE. The CDR3 extends over 15 amino acids. The DNA of the CDR3 is TGTGCCAGCAGCGCGTTGGGACAGGCCCTCCATGAGCAGTTCTTC. Translated, it gives CASSALGQALHEQFF.

In this sample, this clone turned up once. The chain combines TRBV5-4 with TRBJ2-3, with TRBD2 as a possible D gene (6 bases). Trimming pared 0 bases from V and 0 bases from J, leaving 8 bases between. CDR3 size: 15 residues. Germline V gene sequence: CDR1 SGHNT, CDR2 YYREEE (reference sequence). CDR3 residues: CASSLGSGSTDTQYF. CDR3 nucleotides: TGTGCCAGCAGCTTGGGAAGCGGGAGCACAGATACGCAGTATTTT.

This chain joins TRBV6-4 and TRBJ2-3; perhaps TRBD1 as D (5 bases). V gave up 9 bases and J gave up 4 bases, with 8 bases separating them. CDR3 length: 11 residues. CDR1 MRHNA and CDR2 SNTAGT come from the germline V gene. CDR3 DNA: TGTGCCAGGATCAGGGCAGATACGCAGTATTTT. Translated, it gives CARIRADTQYF.

V is TRBV25-1 and J is TRBJ2-5; weak D call: TRBD2 (5 bases). V was clipped by 6 bases and J by 4 bases, with 12 bases between them. This CDR3 is built from 13 residues. Germline values: CDR1 MGHDK, CDR2 SYGVNS. The chain's CDR3 is CASRGSALETQYF. The CDR3 region has the DNA TGTGCCAGCAGGGGTAGCGCCCTAGAGACCCAGTACTTC.

The chain links TRBV28 to TRBJ2-3, with D perhaps matching TRBD2 (5 bases). V was cut by 6 bases and J by 11 bases, with 12 bases left in between. This CDR3 is 11 amino acids long. The germline CDR1 and CDR2 sequences are MDHEN and SYDVKM. The CDR3 spells CASRTLGGQYF. In DNA form, the CDR3 reads TGTGCCAGCAGAACCCTTGGAGGGCAGTATTTT.

The chain is built from TRBV4-3 and TRBJ2-7; 8 bases agree with TRBD2. Per the germline V gene, CDR1 is LGHNA and CDR2 is YSLEER. There are 14 residues in the CDR3. The junction had 1 base not matched to a gene; V was cut back by 0 bases and J by 3 bases. DNA of the CDR3: TGCGCCAGCAGCCAAGATACTAGCGGCTACGAGCAGTACTTC. This codes for CASSQDTSGYEQYF.

The J gene is TRBJ2-3, the V gene TRBV9; 9 positions match TRBD2. The CDR3 totals 16 residues. In germline, CDR1 is SGDLS, CDR2 YYNGEE. V shed 4 bases, J shed 5 bases, and the junction held 11 bases outside the gene matches. The CDR3 loop is CASSKKDSGGLDTQYF. In DNA form, the CDR3 reads TGTGCCAGCAGCAAAAAGGATAGCGGGGGTCTAGATACGCAGTATTTT.

The gene calls are TRBV3-1 (or the pseudogene TRBV3-2) and TRBJ2-7; the match to TRBD2 covers 10 bases. Trimming cost V 3 bases and J 6 bases; bases outside gene matches: 11. The CDR3 sequence is 16 residues long. Germline V gene lookup returns CDR1 LGHDT and CDR2 YNNKEL (reference sequence). CDR3 residues: CASSHRILAGTGEQYF. CDR3 in DNA: TGTGCCAGCAGCCACCGCATACTAGCGGGGACCGGCGAGCAGTACTTC.

This clone appeared once. The V call is TRBV28, the J call TRBJ2-2; 12 nucleotides line up with TRBD2. The CDR3 runs to 16 residues. Per the germline V gene, CDR1 is MDHEN and CDR2 is SYDVKM. V gave up 6 bases and J gave up 7 bases; unmatched junction bases: 9. The CDR3 spells CASSPSGRALGGELFF. In DNA form, the CDR3 reads TGTGCCAGCAGCCCTAGCGGGAGGGCCCTTGGCGGGGAGCTGTTTTTT.

This rearrangement joins TRBV23-1 to TRBJ1-2; 12 bases line up with TRBD1. Being an ORF, TRBV23-1 has a function that is uncertain. V lost 6 bases to trimming and J lost 3 bases; unmatched junction nucleotides: 11. This CDR3 has 17 residues. The CDR3 coding sequence is TGCGCCAGCAGCCCCCGGGACAGGGGGCGCAGAGACTATGGCTACACCTTC. Amino acids: CASSPRDRGRRDYGYTF.

The V call is TRBV7-8, the J call TRBJ1-5; the D gene is possibly TRBD1 (5 bases). The CDR3 spans 16 residues. V lost 7 bases and J 4 bases, leaving 20 bases between the germline ends. Germline CDR1 reads SGHVS; CDR2 reads FQNEAQ. The CDR3 DNA reads TGTGCCAGCACCCTTAGAGGTCAGGGACTTAATCAGCCCCAGCATTTT. As protein: CASTLRGQGLNQPQHF. The full variable domain, in which reference TRBV7-8 and TRBJ1-5 provide the parts outside the CDR3, is GAGVSQSPRYKVAKRGQDVALRCDPISGHVSLFWYQQALGQGPEFLTYFQNEAQLDKSGLPSDRFFAERPEGSVSTLKIQRTQQEDSAVYLCASTLRGQGLNQPQHFGDGTRLSIL.

The chain recombines TRBV9 with TRBJ1-3; D might be TRBD1 (5 bases). V lost 3 bases, J lost 0 bases, and 7 bases lay in between. The CDR3 loop spans 14 amino acids. Germline V lookup: CDR1 SGDLS, CDR2 YYNGEE. DNA of the CDR3: TGTGCCAGCAGCGACGGACACTCTGGAAACACCATATATTTT. Protein product: CASSDGHSGNTIYF.